This passage covers 6 T cell receptor beta chains from one sample sequenced in a study of blood T cell repertoires in COVID-19. Method: immunoSEQ multiplex PCR; TCRdb's copy keeps in-frame clones and lacks some. This table holds about 81,000 clones, roughly four fifths found once. Sequencing was carried out using peripheral blood. These receptors came from a human donor in a cohort sampled during active COVID-19.

The chain has TRBV6-5 and TRBJ2-5; D gene uncertain. Germline V gene lookup returns CDR1 MNHEY and CDR2 SVGAGI. Trimming stripped 7 bases from V and 1 base from J, with 13 bases between. This CDR3 region has 14 residues. In nucleotides, the CDR3 is TGTGCCAGCACCCCGGTCTCGCCCCAAGAGACCCAGTACTTC. It is translated as CASTPVSPQETQYF.

J is TRBJ2-7 and V is TRBV7-8; D might be TRBD1 (5 bases). V was trimmed by 2 bases and J by 0 bases, leaving 8 bases between them. The germline V gene encodes CDR1 SGHVS and CDR2 FQNEAQ. CDR3 length equals 14 residues. The DNA for the CDR3 is TGTGCCAGCAGCTTAAGCGACAGCTCCTACGAGCAGTACTTC. Translating it yields CASSLSDSSYEQYF.

The V gene is TRBV27, the J gene TRBJ2-7, with D perhaps matching TRBD2 (5 bases). Germline assignment: CDR1 MNHEY and CDR2 SMNVEV (reference sequence). This CDR3 is 13 amino acids long. V lost 3 bases and J 5 bases, leaving 11 bases between the germline ends. The CDR3 loop is CASSFSGSHEQYF. The CDR3 region has the DNA TGTGCCAGCAGTTTTTCGGGGTCCCACGAGCAGTACTTC.

V gene TRBV27 combines with J gene TRBJ2-7; 9 bases line up with TRBD2. J gave up 6 bases and V 7 bases, and 10 bases lay outside the gene matches. This CDR3 contains 14 residues. CDR1 is MNHEY, CDR2 SMNVEV, per germline (reference sequence). This chain's CDR3 is CASMAGGRLVEQYF. CDR3 nucleotide sequence: TGTGCCAGCATGGCGGGGGGGCGCCTGGTCGAGCAGTACTTC.

This clone came up a few times. The rearrangement joins TRBV4-2 to TRBJ1-3, with no clear D. Trimming left V 1 base short and J 8 bases short, with 6 bases between. CDR1 is LGHNA, CDR2 YNFKEQ, per germline. The CDR3 contains 12 residues. The CDR3 nucleotides read TGTGCCAGCAGCCAAGTGGCGGACACCATATATTTT. Translated, it gives CASSQVADTIYF.

V is TRBV9 and J is TRBJ1-1; no clear D gene. The CDR3 contains 15 residues. CDR1 and CDR2 (germline): SGDLS, YYNGEE. V was pared by 1 base and J by 2 bases, with 12 bases between. CDR3: CASSVLGGRNTEAFF. The CDR3 nucleotides read TGTGCCAGCAGCGTATTGGGCGGGCGAAACACTGAAGCTTTCTTT.